The next 22 T cell receptor beta chains were all read from a single sample in a study of shared clonotypes between healthy human individuals. TCRdb's table, derived via immunoSEQ multiplex PCR, lists solely in-frame clones and lacks some. Among more than 450,000 clones listed, roughly 78% were seen once. Sequencing input: PBMCs. These receptor sequences come from a woman aged 35 to 49 in good health. Some clones in this sample may be carry-over from other donors' samples.

The chain carries TRBV2 and TRBJ1-2; 7 nucleotides align to TRBD1. The CDR3 spans 16 residues. V lost 8 bases to trimming and J lost 4 bases; unmatched junction nucleotides: 16. Germline V gives CDR1 SNHLY, CDR2 FYNNEI. CDR3 residues: CASGRRPRDSSYGYTF. As DNA, the CDR3 is TGTGCCAGCGGACGGCGCCCCCGGGACAGCAGCTATGGCTACACCTTC.

This clone was seen a single time. The V call is TRBV28, the J call TRBJ1-2, with TRBD1 identical over 7 bases. This CDR3 spans 14 amino acids. Trimming at V came to 4 bases and at J to 5 bases, leaving 7 bases not matched to a gene. Germline assignment: CDR1 MDHEN and CDR2 SYDVKM. The CDR3 coding sequence is TGTGCCAGCAGTTCCGGAGGGGGCCGGTATGGCTACACCTTC. This gives the protein CASSSGGGRYGYTF.

About this clone: This sample also contains other DNA sequences that code for the same CDR3. The chain joins TRBV28 to TRBJ2-1, with D unclear. The CDR3 is made up of 13 amino acids. Germline CDR1 MDHEN, CDR2 SYDVKM. Deletions cut 6 bases from V and 0 bases from J, with 6 bases between. CDR3 bases: TGTGCCAGCAGCCCGAGCTCCTACAATGAGCAGTTCTTC. Protein sequence: CASSPSSYNEQFF.

The chain combines TRBV27 with TRBJ1-2, with 7 bases matching TRBD1. J lost 2 bases, V lost 5 bases, and 5 bases had no gene match. This CDR3 spans 14 amino acids. CDR1 is MNHEY and CDR2 is SMNVEV in the germline V gene (reference sequence). DNA of the CDR3: TGTGCCAGCAGTCCCCGACAGGGAAACTATGGCTACACCTTC. Translation: CASSPRQGNYGYTF.

The chain uses TRBV28 and TRBJ2-1; D not certain. The CDR3 runs to 12 residues. CDR1 is MDHEN and CDR2 is SYDVKM in the germline V gene. V lost 6 bases, J lost 8 bases, and 11 bases lay in between. The DNA of the CDR3 is TGTGCCAGCAGCACGACTGTCGATGAGCAGTTCTTC. As protein: CASSTTVDEQFF.

The chain has TRBV2 and TRBJ2-1, with a weak D call TRBD1 (5 bases). Germline values: CDR1 SNHLY, CDR2 FYNNEI. Trimming left V 1 base short and J 0 bases short, with 10 bases between. The CDR3 is made up of 16 amino acids. CDR3 coding DNA: TGTGCCAGCAGTGAAGGGGGCGGAAGCTCCTACAATGAGCAGTTCTTC. Its translation: CASSEGGGSSYNEQFF.

This clone was observed once. The rearrangement joins TRBV4-2 to TRBJ1-1; D remains ambiguous. Deletions cut 0 bases from V and 3 bases from J, with 14 bases between. This CDR3 is 16 amino acids long. Germline CDR1 is LGHNA and CDR2 is YNFKEQ. In DNA, the CDR3 is TGTGCCAGCAGCCAAGATCGGGGAACTTTGGACACTGAAGCTTTCTTT. Amino acids: CASSQDRGTLDTEAFF.

This clone has only a few counts. J is TRBJ2-1 and V is TRBV10-2, with 7 nucleotides matching TRBD2. This CDR3 is built from 13 residues. Germline-derived CDR1 and CDR2 are WSHSY and SAAADI. Trimming removed 5 bases from V and 6 bases from J; junction bases left unmatched: 4. CDR3 sequence reads: CASSPQRGNEQFF. CDR3 nucleotide sequence: TGCGCCAGCAGTCCCCAGCGGGGCAATGAGCAGTTCTTC.

The V gene is TRBV5-6, the J gene TRBJ1-1, with D maybe TRBD1 (5 bases). Germline V CDR1 and CDR2: SGHDT, YYEEEE. V lost 0 bases, J lost 1 base, and 10 bases lay in between. The CDR3 runs 15 residues. CDR3 residues: CASSLAGRGNTEAFF. The CDR3 nucleotides read TGTGCCAGCAGCTTGGCCGGTAGGGGGAACACTGAAGCTTTCTTT.

This chain joins TRBV30 and TRBJ2-3, with a possible D match to TRBD1 (6 bases). This CDR3 has 13 residues. CDR1 is GTSNPN, CDR2 SVGIG, per germline (reference sequence). The V end was cut by 2 bases, the J end by 4 bases, with 10 bases between. The CDR3 nucleotides read TGTGCCTGGAGTAGGCAGGGGTCAGATACGCAGTATTTT. Translating gives CAWSRQGSDTQYF.

The chain combines TRBV7-3 with TRBJ2-3; D may match TRBD1 or TRBD2 (6 bases each). The V and J ends lost 5 bases and 3 bases respectively, with 15 bases between them. This CDR3 is 15 amino acids long. The V gene's germline CDR1 is SGHTA and CDR2 FQGTGA. CDR3 protein: CASSILLGGTDTQYF. DNA of the CDR3: TGTGCCAGCAGCATTTTATTAGGGGGGACAGATACGCAGTATTTT.

The chain employs TRBV30 and TRBJ2-7; tentatively, D is TRBD2 (7 bases). Trimming cost V 3 bases and J 6 bases, with 21 bases left between them. Germline CDR1 is GTSNPN and CDR2 is SVGIG (reference sequence). This CDR3 has 15 amino acids. The CDR3 DNA sequence: TGTGCCTGGAGCGCCGGGGGGCGGGACGGGGGCGAGCAGTACTTC. It encodes CAWSAGGRDGGEQYF.

This rearrangement joins TRBV4-2 to TRBJ2-7; 7 bases line up with TRBD2. The CDR3 contains 15 residues. The trim removed 1 base at V and 6 bases at J, leaving 9 bases unmatched. Germline CDR1 LGHNA, CDR2 YNFKEQ. Written as DNA, the CDR3 is TGTGCCAGCAGCCAAGGAAGGACTAGTCTTTTCGAGCAGTACTTC. This gives the protein CASSQGRTSLFEQYF.

This clone was counted a single time. V usage is TRBV2 and J usage is TRBJ2-7; no clear D gene. The CDR3 totals 13 residues. Germline V gives CDR1 SNHLY, CDR2 FYNNEI. Trimming took 5 bases from V and 2 from J, leaving 10 bases between them. The CDR3 coding sequence is TGTGCCAGCAGTCCGGAACAGACCTACGAGCAGTACTTC. It translates to CASSPEQTYEQYF.

The rearrangement uses TRBV7-9 and TRBJ2-3, with D possibly TRBD2 on 6 matching bases. V was pared by 3 bases and J by 3 bases, with 13 bases between. There are 15 residues in the CDR3. Germline CDR1 reads SEHNR; CDR2 reads FQNEAQ (reference sequence). In nucleotides, the CDR3 is TGTGCCAGCAGCTTCGCGGCGGGATCGACAGATACGCAGTATTTT. Translated, it gives CASSFAAGSTDTQYF.

This chain links TRBV2 with TRBJ2-5; no clear D. Germline CDR1 reads SNHLY; CDR2 reads FYNNEI. Trimming stripped 10 bases from V and 2 bases from J, with 8 bases between. The CDR3 length is 11 residues. The CDR3 DNA reads as TGTGCCACACAAGAGCAAGAGACCCAGTACTTC. Its protein is CATQEQETQYF.

This rearrangement joins TRBV9 to TRBJ2-2; TRBD1 agrees at 11 bases. This CDR3 contains 16 residues. V was pared by 2 bases and J by 1 base, with 1 base of the junction left unmatched. In germline, CDR1 is SGDLS, CDR2 YYNGEE. CDR3 residues: CASSVGTGGNTGELFF. The CDR3 nucleotides are TGTGCCAGCAGCGTCGGGACAGGGGGGAACACCGGGGAGCTGTTTTTT. The full variable domain, completed using reference TRBV9 and TRBJ2-2, is DSGVTQTPKHLITATGQRVTLRCSPRSGDLSVYWYQQSLDQGLQFLIQYYNGEERAKGNILERFSAQQFPDLHSELNLSSLELGDSALYFCASSVGTGGNTGELFFGEGSRLTVL.

This chain joins TRBV2 and TRBJ1-2, with D possibly matching TRBD1 (6 bases). Germline V gives CDR1 SNHLY, CDR2 FYNNEI. V was cut by 1 base and J by 8 bases, with 14 bases left in between. The CDR3 consists of 14 residues. As DNA, the CDR3 is TGTGCCAGCAGTGAAGTGTTCGGAACAGGGGGCTACACCTTC. Translation: CASSEVFGTGGYTF.

The V gene is TRBV28, the J gene TRBJ1-2; D remains unclear. V lost 5 bases and J lost 4, with 11 bases in between. The V gene's germline CDR1 is MDHEN and CDR2 SYDVKM. There are 13 residues in the CDR3. CDR3 region: CASSPLIGYGYTF. CDR3 DNA sequence: TGTGCCAGCAGTCCCTTGATAGGCTATGGCTACACCTTC.

The chain joins TRBV5-1 to TRBJ2-5; D is unclear. V lost 4 bases to trimming and J lost 5 bases, with 18 bases between them. Germline V gene lookup returns CDR1 SGHRS and CDR2 YFSETQ. This CDR3 is 15 amino acids long. CDR3 sequence (DNA): TGCGCCAGCAGCCTTGACACTCCTTTTGGGGAGACCCAGTACTTC. Its translation is CASSLDTPFGETQYF.

This clone was detected only a few times. The chain links TRBV6-5 to TRBJ1-1; weak D call: TRBD1 (6 bases). V lost 6 bases, J lost 4 bases, and 18 bases lay in between. This CDR3 is built from 15 residues. Germline CDR1 is MNHEY and CDR2 is SVGAGI. This CDR3 is CASSPGGGGGTEAFF. The CDR3 DNA reads TGTGCCAGCAGCCCCGGGGGGGGAGGGGGCACTGAAGCTTTCTTT.

At least ten counts were recorded for this clone. This sample includes further DNA sequences coding for the same CDR3. The chain is built from TRBV25-1 and TRBJ2-2; D not resolved. Trimming took off 3 bases at V and 2 bases at J, with 4 bases between the two ends. Germline-derived CDR1 and CDR2 are MGHDK and SYGVNS. The CDR3 totals 13 residues. CDR3 nucleotides: TGTGCCAGCAGTGACAGAAACACCGGGGAGCTGTTTTTT. Its translation is CASSDRNTGELFF.